This T cell receptor (beta chain) comes out of a study of T cell responses to AZD1222 COVID-19 vaccine listed by TCRdb under 2021. As for the study more broadly: A total of about 250 trial participants underwent TCR sequencing, of whom about 200 had received two doses of AZD1222 and 26 had received two doses of the MenACWY control vaccine. Trial participants were enrolled into age subgroups of 18-55, 56-69 and 70-plus years, which contained around 150, 29 and 61 TCR-sequenced participants, respectively. The study at large found these results: Reportedly, close to half of the unique spike-specific TCRs recognized epitopes lying outside the regions that are mutated in the B.1.351 and B.1.1.7 variants. Most participants were white British and females outnumbered males, and the authors suggested that clonal diversity may have been underestimated. After two AZD1222 doses, both the breadth and the depth of spike-specific TCRs were significantly higher than at day 0 and than in MenACWY recipients. Only six AZD1222 recipients were SARS-CoV-2 seropositive at baseline, limiting conclusions about previously exposed vaccinees. In the small 56-69-year group, the increase in depth fell short of significance, most likely because of low power. Because no day 14 peak-response samples were available, repertoires were characterized only after the peak T cell response. CD4 TCRs associated with the vaccine covered the entire spike protein, and the dominant responses were in regions 160-218 and 743-854.

V lost 2 bases and J lost 2 bases; the stretch between them is 10 bases long. For CDR1 and CDR2, the germline V gene lists SNHLY and FYNNEI. The CDR3 goes from the cysteine to the phenylalanine over 15 residues. Only the CDR3 DNA is retained, 45 bases long and in frame from the first base. Taken with the paper, the label for time point translates to: baseline before first vaccination. The meaning of the sample's treatment or condition label: meningococcal conjugate vaccine given as trial control. Vaccinee samples were obtained from the UK trials COV001 and COV002, which included a single-blind randomized controlled phase 2/3 trial of AZD1222 (ChAdOx1 nCoV-19) in healthy adults. Trial participant PBMC samples were collected at day 0 and day 28 after the second dose for TCRbeta chain sequencing. Regarding this clone: It has no known antigen specificity. The input lacks base qualities; no much larger clone sits a single base away.

The CDR3 regions of human TCRbeta chains were subjected to immunosequencing. The published analysis was carried out like this. TCRs in the repertoires were matched against a reference library of SARS-CoV-2-specific TCRs that had been generated with the MIRA antigen-specificity platform. Breadth was defined as the fraction of unique TCRs that were SARS-CoV-2-associated, and depth was defined as the fraction of total T cells that were SARS-CoV-2-associated. Using the MIRA data, each spike-specific TCR was assigned both to the spike region to which the TCR was reactive and to a CD4 or CD8 class. Log10-transformed breadth and depth values were compared by one-way ANOVA with Sidak's multiple comparisons tests. The clones in this table, taken by TCRdb from immuneACCESS, are in-frame only. Not every clone is retained; where verified, under half of the shortfall comes from an unresolved V gene, and the cause of the rest is unknown. That table supplies the V and J calls and clone size; D and trimming were determined from the DNA. The sample data list 150,000 to 160,000 clones, and 80% to 90% of these were observed just once. 5.5% of the sample rests with the top ten.

Recombination connected TRBV2 to TRBJ2-4; no D gene can be assigned with confidence. The TCR originated in an adult in good health. This sample comprised peripheral blood, obtained on day 0 of MenACWY control vaccination. The DNA is as follows: TGTGCCAGCAGTGAACCCCATACCTCCAAAAACATTCAGTACTTC. Translated, it reads CASSEPHTSKNIQYF.